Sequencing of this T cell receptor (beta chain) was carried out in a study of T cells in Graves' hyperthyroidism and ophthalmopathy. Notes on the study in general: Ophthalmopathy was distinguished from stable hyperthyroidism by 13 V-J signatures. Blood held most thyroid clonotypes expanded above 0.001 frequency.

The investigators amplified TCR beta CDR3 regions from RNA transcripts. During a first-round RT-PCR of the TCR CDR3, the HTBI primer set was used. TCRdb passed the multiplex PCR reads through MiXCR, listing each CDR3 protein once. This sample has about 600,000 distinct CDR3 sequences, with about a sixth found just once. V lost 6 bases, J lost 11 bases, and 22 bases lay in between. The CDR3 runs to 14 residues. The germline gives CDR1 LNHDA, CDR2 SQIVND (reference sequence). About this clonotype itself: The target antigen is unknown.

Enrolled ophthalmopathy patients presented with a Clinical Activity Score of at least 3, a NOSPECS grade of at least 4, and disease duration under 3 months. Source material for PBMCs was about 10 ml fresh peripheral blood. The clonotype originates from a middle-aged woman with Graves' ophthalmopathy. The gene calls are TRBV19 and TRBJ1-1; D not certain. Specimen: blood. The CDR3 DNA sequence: TGTGCCAGTAGACCCGGGCCGGTGTACGCAGTGGCTTTCTTT. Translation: CASRPGPVYAVAFF.